The 24 T cell receptor beta chains in this list originate from one sample, sequenced in a study of technical replicates of blood from several donors. Sequenced by immunoSEQ multiplex PCR; TCRdb stores in-frame clones only, minus some. Here the sample spans around 80,000 clones, 89% being singletons. Sequences were obtained from T cells isolated from PBMCs. All receptors come from a human donor in good health.

The genes are TRBV20-1 and TRBJ2-7, with unresolved D. The CDR3 runs 11 residues. Deletions cut 4 bases from V and 0 bases from J, with 4 bases between. Germline values: CDR1 DFQATT, CDR2 SNEGSKA (reference sequence). The chain's CDR3 is CSATYSYEQYF. In DNA, the CDR3 is TGCAGTGCTACGTACTCCTACGAGCAGTACTTC.

This chain uses TRBV7-2 with TRBJ2-1, with D unresolved. V dropped 2 bases and J dropped 7 bases, with 12 bases sitting between them. From germline, CDR1 is SGHTA and CDR2 FQGNSA. This CDR3 spans 14 amino acids. The CDR3 loop is CASSLNSWLNEQFF. CDR3 bases: TGTGCCAGCAGCTTAAATTCCTGGCTGAATGAGCAGTTCTTC.

The chain carries TRBV6-1 and TRBJ2-2, with 10 bases that match TRBD2. V lost 5 bases, J lost 4 bases, and 4 bases stayed unmatched. Germline-derived CDR1 and CDR2 are MNHNS and SASEGT. This CDR3 is 15 amino acids long. The chain's CDR3 is CASSSGRGGTGELFF. The CDR3 DNA sequence: TGTGCCAGCAGTAGCGGGAGGGGAGGCACCGGGGAGCTGTTTTTT.

This clone was counted a few times. The CDR3 protein is CAWSEVGNQPQHF. In DNA form, the CDR3 reads TGTGCCTGGAGCGAGGTGGGCAATCAGCCCCAGCATTTT. This sequence joins TRBV30 and TRBJ1-5; D is ambiguous. V shed 3 bases and J shed 2 bases, with 8 bases lying between them. Germline lookup yields CDR1 GTSNPN and CDR2 SVGIG (reference sequence). The CDR3 is 13 amino acids.

In this sample, this clone turned up once. V gene TRBV11-3 combines with J gene TRBJ2-5, with 11 bases matching TRBD2. V lost 1 base, J lost 2 bases, and 0 bases stayed unmatched. Germline CDR1 SGHNT, CDR2 YENEEA. The CDR3 totals 15 residues. The CDR3 protein is CASSLGLAGQETQYF. CDR3 nucleotide sequence: TGTGCCAGCAGCTTAGGACTAGCGGGACAAGAGACCCAGTACTTC.

This rearrangement joins TRBV6-1 to TRBJ2-7; D gene ambiguous. CDR1 is MNHNS and CDR2 is SASEGT in the germline V gene. The CDR3 runs to 11 residues. Trimming removed 2 bases from V and 7 bases from J, with 6 bases in between. The CDR3 DNA sequence: TGTGCCAGCAGTGAATTGGAGGAGCAGTACTTC. It translates to CASSELEEQYF.

The V call is TRBV2, the J call TRBJ2-5; TRBD2 might be the D (6 bases). V was cut by 4 bases and J by 3 bases, with 9 bases left in between. The CDR3 runs 13 residues. Germline CDR1 reads SNHLY; CDR2 reads FYNNEI. The CDR3 DNA reads as TGTGCCAGCAGTGCGGACTATAAAGAGACCCAGTACTTC. Amino acids: CASSADYKETQYF. Variable domain in full (rest from reference TRBV2 and TRBJ2-5): EPEVTQTPSHQVTQMGQEVILRCVPISNHLYFYWYRQILGQKVEFLVSFYNNEISEKSEIFDDQFSVERPDGSNFTLKIRSTKLEDSAMYFCASSADYKETQYFGPGTRLLVL.

The V and J genes are TRBV9 and TRBJ2-3; a possible D gene is TRBD2 (5 bases). The ends were cut back, 2 bases at V and 2 bases at J, with 12 bases in the middle. Germline assignment: CDR1 SGDLS and CDR2 YYNGEE. The CDR3 consists of 15 residues. CDR3 nucleotide sequence: TGTGCCAGCAGCGTGAATAGCGTCGCCACAGATACGCAGTATTTT. Protein: CASSVNSVATDTQYF.

This clone is a singleton in its sample. Other DNA sequences in this sample translate to the same CDR3. The V and J genes are TRBV5-6 and TRBJ1-4; 10 positions agree with TRBD1. The V segment lost 4 bases and the J segment 0 bases; nucleotides outside the gene matches: 3. This CDR3 has 16 residues. The V gene's germline CDR1 is SGHDT and CDR2 YYEEEE. The CDR3 DNA is TGTGCCAGCAGCCCGGACAGGGGGTCAACTAATGAAAAACTGTTTTTT. This codes for CASSPDRGSTNEKLFF.

The rearrangement uses TRBV28 and TRBJ2-3, with 8 bases that match TRBD2. V shed 7 bases and J 7 bases; nucleotides not matched to a gene: 1. This CDR3 comprises 11 residues. Germline assignment: CDR1 MDHEN and CDR2 SYDVKM. The CDR3 coding sequence is TGTGCCAGCATAGCGGGAAATACGCAGTATTTT. It yields the protein CASIAGNTQYF.

The chain couples TRBV9 to TRBJ2-3; TRBD1 aligns across 10 bases. This CDR3 is built from 17 residues. V shed 2 bases, J shed 5 bases, and the junction held 11 bases outside the gene matches. CDR1 is SGDLS, CDR2 YYNGEE, per germline. CDR3 sequence reads: CASSVPIQGQGIDTQYF. For the CDR3, the DNA is TGTGCCAGCAGCGTCCCCATTCAGGGACAGGGGATAGATACGCAGTATTTT.

The sample holds one count of this clone. The chain employs TRBV9 and TRBJ1-5; D is possibly TRBD1 (5 bases). The germline CDR1 and CDR2 sequences are SGDLS and YYNGEE. The CDR3 totals 14 residues. V was pared by 8 bases and J by 4 bases, with 16 bases between. The chain's CDR3 is CASTRFRANQPQHF. The CDR3 DNA follows: TGTGCCAGTACGCGGTTCAGGGCGAATCAGCCCCAGCATTTT.

The CDR3: CASSLEGGTGSFYNEQFF. The CDR3 DNA sequence: TGTGCCAGCAGCTTAGAAGGGGGGACAGGGTCATTCTACAATGAGCAGTTCTTC. This rearrangement joins TRBV13 to TRBJ2-1, with 9 bases lining up with TRBD1. Germline CDR1 is PRHDT and CDR2 is FYEKMQ (reference sequence). V dropped 1 base and J dropped 3; count of bases not matched to a gene: 10. This CDR3 has 18 residues. The whole variable domain, filled in from reference TRBV13 and TRBJ2-1, reads AAGVIQSPRHLIKEKRETATLKCYPIPRHDTVYWYQQGPGQDPQFLISFYEKMQSDKGSIPDRFSAQQFSDYHSELNMSSLELGDSALYFCASSLEGGTGSFYNEQFFGPGTRLTVL.

This chain connects TRBV11-3 to TRBJ1-1; a weak D match, TRBD1 (5 bases). This CDR3 spans 14 amino acids. Deletions cut 3 bases from V and 0 bases from J, with 8 bases between. Germline V gives CDR1 SGHNT, CDR2 YENEEA. CDR3 sequence reads: CASSLAGLNTEAFF. The CDR3 coding sequence is TGTGCCAGCAGCTTGGCAGGGCTGAACACTGAAGCTTTCTTT.

This sequence joins TRBV30 and TRBJ1-2; D call uncertain. The CDR3 loop spans 11 amino acids. V dropped 8 bases and J dropped 1 base, with 8 bases sitting between them. Germline loops: CDR1 GTSNPN, CDR2 SVGIG (reference sequence). This chain's CDR3 is CAQTVNYGYTF. DNA for the CDR3: TGTGCCCAAACAGTTAACTATGGCTACACCTTC.

The chain couples TRBV4-3 to TRBJ1-4; D may be TRBD1 (5 bases). The V gene's germline CDR1 is LGHNA and CDR2 YSLEER. This CDR3 region has 14 residues. V lost 0 bases and J 10 bases, leaving 12 bases between the germline ends. The CDR3 nucleotides are TGCGCCAGCAGCCAAGACCCCCAGGGCAGAAAACTGTTTTTT. Translation gives CASSQDPQGRKLFF.

The chain joins TRBV11-2 to TRBJ2-1; a weak D match, TRBD2 (6 bases). The CDR3 consists of 14 residues. Trimming stripped 2 bases from V and 8 bases from J, with 13 bases between. Germline CDR1 is SGHAT and CDR2 is FQNNGV. This chain's CDR3 is CASSLTTGVYEQFF. In DNA, the CDR3 is TGTGCCAGCAGCTTAACAACGGGAGTTTATGAGCAGTTCTTC.

This clone was observed a single time. This chain connects TRBV19 to TRBJ1-2, with D possibly matching TRBD1 (5 bases). The ends were cut back, 9 bases at V and 6 bases at J, with 20 bases in the middle. The CDR3 runs 14 residues. Germline V gene sequence: CDR1 LNHDA, CDR2 SQIVND (reference sequence). Written as DNA, the CDR3 is TGTGCCAGCTTACTCCGATCAGGGATTGATGGCTACACCTTC. Translated, it gives CASLLRSGIDGYTF.

The chain couples TRBV10-2 to TRBJ2-1; 9 bases line up with TRBD2. The trim removed 6 bases at V and 8 bases at J, leaving 14 bases unmatched. The CDR3 contains 16 residues. CDR1 and CDR2 from the germline V gene are WSHSY and SAAADI. The CDR3 reads CASRPRWSSGTDEQFF. The CDR3 coding sequence is TGCGCCAGCAGACCGAGGTGGTCTAGCGGGACAGATGAGCAGTTCTTC.

This clone was counted a few times. V and J are TRBV11-3 and TRBJ2-1, with D unresolved. The CDR3 has 16 amino acids. Germline V gives CDR1 SGHNT, CDR2 YENEEA. Trimming cost V 0 bases and J 1 base, with 10 bases left between them. CDR3 sequence: CASSLDGARSYNEQFF. CDR3 coding DNA: TGTGCCAGCAGCTTAGATGGAGCTAGGTCCTACAATGAGCAGTTCTTC. Full variable domain (missing parts from reference TRBV11-3 and TRBJ2-1): EAGVVQSPRYKIIEKKQPVAFWCNPISGHNTLYWYLQNLGQGPELLIRYENEEAVDDSQLPKDRFSAERLKGVDSTLKIQPAELGDSAVYLCASSLDGARSYNEQFFGPGTRLTVL.

This clone has just one count. This chain uses TRBV6-5 with TRBJ2-1; 7 bases align to TRBD1. This CDR3 contains 13 residues. The trim removed 0 bases at V and 10 bases at J, leaving 3 bases unmatched. CDR1 is MNHEY, CDR2 SVGAGI, per germline. CDR3 in DNA: TGTGCCAGCAGTTACTCAGGGGGCCGCGAGCAGTTCTTC. Its protein is CASSYSGGREQFF.

This sequence joins TRBV5-6 and TRBJ2-1; D is perhaps TRBD2 (5 bases). The CDR3 sequence is 12 residues long. Trimming removed 0 bases at V and 10 bases at J, with 8 bases between. Germline V CDR1 and CDR2: SGHDT, YYEEEE. In DNA, the CDR3 is TGTGCCAGCAGCTTGGCAGGCGGGGAGCAGTTCTTC. The encoded protein is CASSLAGGEQFF. Complete variable domain (other parts from reference TRBV5-6 and TRBJ2-1): DAGVTQSPTHLIKTRGQQVTLRCSPKSGHDTVSWYQQALGQGPQFIFQYYEEEERQRGNFPDRFSGHQFPNYSSELNVNALLLGDSALYLCASSLAGGEQFFGPGTRLTVL.

The V call is TRBV7-2, the J call TRBJ2-3; the match to TRBD2 covers 10 bases. The V segment lost 1 base and the J segment 3 bases; nucleotides outside the gene matches: 4. CDR3 size: 16 residues. CDR1 and CDR2 from the germline V gene are SGHTA and FQGNSA. As DNA, the CDR3 is TGTGCCAGCAGCTTAGAAGCGGGAGGGGTAACAGATACGCAGTATTTT. Residues: CASSLEAGGVTDTQYF.

The chain combines TRBV27 with TRBJ2-2, with D possibly being TRBD1 (5 bases). The CDR3 sequence is 14 residues long. Germline CDR1 and CDR2: MNHEY and SMNVEV (reference sequence). The V and J ends lost 4 bases and 6 bases respectively, with 12 bases between them. The CDR3 DNA reads as TGTGCCAGCAGTTATAAAGGGGCAGCCGGGGAGCTGTTTTTT. It specifies CASSYKGAAGELFF.